This paragraph reports one T cell receptor beta chain. This entry comes from a study of cytomegalovirus exposure and HLA in healthy donors. Deletions cut 5 bases from V and 0 bases from J, with 7 bases between. Per germline, CDR1 MNHEY and CDR2 SVGAGI. This CDR3 region has 13 residues. Primers included in the PCR were 60 Vbeta and 13 Jbeta primers. TCRdb's copy holds only in-frame clones and misses some; the assay was immunoSEQ multiplex PCR. The sample lists about 180,000 clones; roughly 84% were seen once. The V gene is TRBV6-5, the J gene TRBJ2-5; D remains unclear. The sequencing sample was made of PBMCs. The TCR originated in a boy aged 2-15 years in good health and CMV-seronegative. The CDR3 spells CASSPGYQETQYF. CDR3 bases: TGTGCCAGCAGTCCAGGTTACCAAGAGACCCAGTACTTC.